The clone carrying this TCR beta chain was observed many times. The sample belongs to a study of T-cell reconstitution after alpha-beta-depleted transplantation in children. Preparation of the TCRbeta library was carried out with unique molecular identifiers. TCRdb re-analysed the PCR reads in MiXCR, keeping a single row per CDR3 protein. The table records about 640,000 distinct CDR3 sequences, approximately 17% of them present only once. Germline CDR1 and CDR2: DFQATT and SNEGSKA (reference sequence). V lost 0 bases, J lost 0 bases, and 12 bases lay in between. The CDR3 sequence is 16 residues long. The TCR sequence derives from a human donor who donated a stem cell graft to a child with acute myeloid leukemia. The starting material was PBMCs from the stem cell graft donor, obtained from the stem cell graft. The V and J genes are TRBV20-1 and TRBJ2-1; D assignment may be TRBD1 or TRBD2 (5 bases each). In DNA form, the CDR3 reads TGCAGTGCTAGAGATGGGGGACCTAGCTCCTACAATGAGCAGTTCTTC. Translating it yields CSARDGGPSSYNEQFF.